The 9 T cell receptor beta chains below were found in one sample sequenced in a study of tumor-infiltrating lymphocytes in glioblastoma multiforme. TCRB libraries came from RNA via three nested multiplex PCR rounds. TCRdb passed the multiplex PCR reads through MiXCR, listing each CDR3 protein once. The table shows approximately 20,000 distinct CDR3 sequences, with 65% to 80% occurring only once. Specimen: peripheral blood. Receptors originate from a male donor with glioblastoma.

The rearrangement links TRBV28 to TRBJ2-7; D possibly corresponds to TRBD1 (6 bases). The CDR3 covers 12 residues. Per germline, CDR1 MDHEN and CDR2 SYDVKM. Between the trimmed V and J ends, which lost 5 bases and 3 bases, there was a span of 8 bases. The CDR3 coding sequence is TGTGCCAGCAGTGAACAGGGCTACGAGCAGTACTTC. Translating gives CASSEQGYEQYF.

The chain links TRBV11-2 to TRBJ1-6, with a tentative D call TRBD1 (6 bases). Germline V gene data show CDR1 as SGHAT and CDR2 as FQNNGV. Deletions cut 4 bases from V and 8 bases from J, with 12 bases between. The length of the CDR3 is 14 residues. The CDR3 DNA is TGTGCCAGCAGCTCCCCCAGGGGCGATTCACCCCTCCACTTT. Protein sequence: CASSSPRGDSPLHF. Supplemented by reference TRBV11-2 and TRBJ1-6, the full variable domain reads EAGVAQSPRYKIIEKRQSVAFWCNPISGHATLYWYQQILGQGPKLLIQFQNNGVVDDSQLPKDRFSAERLKGVDSTLKIQPAKLEDSAVYLCASSSPRGDSPLHFGNGTRLTVT.

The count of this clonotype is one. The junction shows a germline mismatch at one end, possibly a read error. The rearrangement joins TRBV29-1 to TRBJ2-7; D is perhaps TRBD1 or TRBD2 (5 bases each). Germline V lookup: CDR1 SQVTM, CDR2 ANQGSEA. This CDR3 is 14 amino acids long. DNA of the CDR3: TGCAGCGTGGAGTGGGGGACGGCAATGGGGGAGCAGCACTTC. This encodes CSVEWGTAMGEQHF.

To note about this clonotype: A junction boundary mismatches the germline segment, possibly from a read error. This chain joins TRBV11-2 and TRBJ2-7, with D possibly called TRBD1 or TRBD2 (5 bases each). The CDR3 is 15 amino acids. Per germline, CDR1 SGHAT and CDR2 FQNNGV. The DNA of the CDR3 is TGTACCAGCAGCCCGGGGCTAGTGGTTGTGTACGAGCAGTACTTC. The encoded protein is CTSSPGLVVVYEQYF.

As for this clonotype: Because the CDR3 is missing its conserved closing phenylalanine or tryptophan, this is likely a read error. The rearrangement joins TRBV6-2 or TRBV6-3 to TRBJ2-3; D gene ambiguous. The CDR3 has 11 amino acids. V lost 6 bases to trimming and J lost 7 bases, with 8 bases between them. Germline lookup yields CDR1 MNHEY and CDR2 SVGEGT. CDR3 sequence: CASSNLYTQYL. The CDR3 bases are TGTGCCAGCAGCAACCTTTATACGCAGTATTTG.

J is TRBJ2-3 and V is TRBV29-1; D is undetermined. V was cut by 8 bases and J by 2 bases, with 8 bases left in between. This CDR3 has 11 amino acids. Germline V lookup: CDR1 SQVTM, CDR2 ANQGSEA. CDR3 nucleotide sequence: TGCAGCACGCCCTTCACAGATACGCAGTATTTT. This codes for CSTPFTDTQYF.

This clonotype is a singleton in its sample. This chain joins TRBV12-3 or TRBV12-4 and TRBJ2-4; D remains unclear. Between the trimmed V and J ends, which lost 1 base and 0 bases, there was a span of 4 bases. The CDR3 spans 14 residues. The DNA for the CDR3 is TGTGCCAGCAGTTTAGGCAAAGCCAAAAACATTCAGTACTTC. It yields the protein CASSLGKAKNIQYF.

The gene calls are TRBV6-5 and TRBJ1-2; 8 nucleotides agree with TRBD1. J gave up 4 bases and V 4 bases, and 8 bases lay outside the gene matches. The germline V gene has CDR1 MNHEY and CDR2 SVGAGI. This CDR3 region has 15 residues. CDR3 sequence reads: CASSSRETGAYGYTF. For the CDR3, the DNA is TGTGCCAGCAGTTCTCGGGAGACAGGGGCCTATGGCTACACCTTC.

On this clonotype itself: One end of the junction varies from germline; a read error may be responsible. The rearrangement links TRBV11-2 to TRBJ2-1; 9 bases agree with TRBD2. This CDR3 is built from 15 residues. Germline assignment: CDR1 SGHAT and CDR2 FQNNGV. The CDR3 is CANRFPAGGNERQLF. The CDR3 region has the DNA TGTGCCAACAGGTTTCCAGCGGGAGGAAATGAGCGGCAGCTCTTC.